These 13 T cell receptor beta chains were sequenced from one sample in a study of beta chain features in type 1 diabetes. Broader study findings: There was a moderate but significant shortening of TCRB CDR3s in all four CD4+ subsets of Type 1 diabetes patients.

Sequencing targeted expressed TCRB transcripts, as all isolated RNA had been reverse transcribed. Sequencing was performed with immunoSEQ multiplex PCR; in TCRdb, only in-frame clones are kept and a portion is missing. The sample includes 500,000 to 650,000 clones, around 11% of them seen just once. Which antigens these TCRs recognize remains unknown. Sequencing input: naive CD4+ T cells from blood. These TCRs come from a man aged 25 to 40 with type 1 diabetes.

The chain uses TRBV6-1 and TRBJ2-7; D gene uncertain. The V and J ends lost 4 bases and 0 bases respectively, with 13 bases between them. This CDR3 has 15 residues. The germline CDR1 and CDR2 sequences are MNHNS and SASEGT. The CDR3 region has the DNA TGTGCCAGCAGTGGTGTCACAACCAGCTCCTACGAGCAGTACTTC. Residues: CASSGVTTSSYEQYF.

The gene calls are TRBV4-3 and TRBJ1-5, with 10 bases fitting TRBD1. V shed 1 base and J 3 bases; nucleotides not matched to a gene: 3. The germline V gene encodes CDR1 LGHNA and CDR2 YSLEER. The CDR3 extends over 16 amino acids. This CDR3 is CASSQVGQGDNQPQHF. In DNA form, the CDR3 reads TGCGCCAGCAGCCAAGTAGGACAGGGGGACAATCAGCCCCAGCATTTT.

The chain joins TRBV7-2 to TRBJ2-1; the D gene could be TRBD1 or TRBD2 (5 bases each). Per germline, CDR1 SGHTA and CDR2 FQGNSA. The CDR3 has 13 residues. V gave up 1 base and J gave up 8 bases, with 9 bases separating them. The CDR3 DNA follows: TGTGCCAGCAGCTTAGTTAGGGGACATGAGCAGTTCTTC. Its translation: CASSLVRGHEQFF.

The chain recombines TRBV4-3 with TRBJ1-5; D possibly corresponds to TRBD1 (5 bases). CDR1 and CDR2 from the germline V gene are LGHNA and YSLEER. The CDR3 covers 16 residues. V dropped 0 bases and J dropped 1 base, with 10 bases sitting between them. The CDR3 coding sequence is TGCGCCAGCAGCCAAGATGGGCAGGGAAGCAATCAGCCCCAGCATTTT. This gives the protein CASSQDGQGSNQPQHF.

A few counts support this clone. V is TRBV29-1 and J is TRBJ2-7; D is possibly TRBD1 (6 bases). CDR1 and CDR2 (germline): SQVTM, ANQGSEA. The CDR3 contains 16 residues. V gave up 8 bases and J gave up 0 bases, with 23 bases separating them. CDR3 DNA sequence: TGCAGCCGTCCTTTTCTGAGACAGGAAATCTCCTACGAGCAGTACTTC. Its translation: CSRPFLRQEISYEQYF.

The chain uses TRBV6-1 and TRBJ2-4; D gene ambiguous. The CDR3 consists of 13 residues. Germline V gene data show CDR1 as MNHNS and CDR2 as SASEGT. V was pared by 2 bases and J by 9 bases, with 11 bases between. The CDR3, as DNA: TGTGCCAGCAGTGAATTCGGGCGAGGCATTCAGTACTTC. Translated: CASSEFGRGIQYF.

This clone was counted a few times. The chain employs TRBV30 and TRBJ1-5, with D perhaps matching TRBD1 (5 bases). The V end lost 5 bases, the J end lost 7 bases, and 18 bases lay between the germline ends. The germline gives CDR1 GTSNPN, CDR2 SVGIG (reference sequence). The CDR3 extends over 14 amino acids. The CDR3: CAWGTGLGGQPQHF. The CDR3 DNA reads TGTGCCTGGGGGACGGGGTTAGGCGGGCAGCCCCAGCATTTT.

This sequence joins TRBV6-6 and TRBJ1-5; maybe TRBD1 (5 bases). V shed 5 bases and J shed 0 bases, with 14 bases lying between them. This CDR3 is 16 amino acids long. Germline assignment: CDR1 MNHNY and CDR2 SVGAGI (reference sequence). The CDR3: CASSTRQSNSNQPQHF. CDR3 DNA: TGTGCCAGCAGTACCCGACAGAGCAATAGCAATCAGCCCCAGCATTTT.

This clone appeared a few times. The chain has TRBV28 and TRBJ1-5; 8 bases are shared with TRBD1. CDR3 length equals 12 residues. J was trimmed by 7 bases and V by 10 bases; bases with no gene match: 6. Germline V gene data show CDR1 as MDHEN and CDR2 as SYDVKM. The CDR3 coding sequence is TGTGCCACCAGACAGGGGTACCAGCCCCAGCATTTT. The encoded protein is CATRQGYQPQHF.

The table lists this clone with a few counts. The V gene is TRBV14, the J gene TRBJ2-4; 7 positions agree with TRBD2. This CDR3 region has 16 residues. Germline loops: CDR1 SGHDN, CDR2 FVKESK. V was pared by 1 base and J by 0 bases, with 3 bases of the junction left unmatched. The CDR3 bases are TGTGCCAGCAGCCAAGGTAGCGGGCTAGCCAAAAACATTCAGTACTTC. Amino acids: CASSQGSGLAKNIQYF. Drawing the rest from reference TRBV14 and TRBJ2-4, the complete variable domain is EAGVTQFPSHSVIEKGQTVTLRCDPISGHDNLYWYRRVMGKEIKFLLHFVKESKQDESGMPNNRFLAERTGGTYSTLKVQPAELEDSGVYFCASSQGSGLAKNIQYFGAGTRLSVL.

This clone was picked up a small number of times. The chain uses TRBV5-4 and TRBJ2-7; 9 nucleotides agree with TRBD1. With 5 bases clipped from V and 6 bases from J, the junction kept 9 bases outside the gene matches. The CDR3 loop spans 14 amino acids. The germline V gene has CDR1 SGHNT and CDR2 YYREEE (reference sequence). CDR3 nucleotides: TGTGCCAGCAGTCCGGGACAGGGCCCTAGCGAGCAGTACTTC. Translation: CASSPGQGPSEQYF.

V usage is TRBV7-2 and J usage is TRBJ2-3, with TRBD1 as a possible D gene (5 bases). The CDR3 contains 15 residues. V was clipped by 1 base and J by 4 bases, with 12 bases between them. Germline V CDR1 and CDR2: SGHTA, FQGNSA. Written as DNA, the CDR3 is TGTGCCAGCAGCTTAGTCAATACAGGCGCAGATACGCAGTATTTT. It encodes CASSLVNTGADTQYF.

Turning to this clone: One junction end does not reproduce the germline sequence, and a read error may be involved. The identical CDR3 is also encoded by other nucleotide sequences in the sample. CDR3 DNA: TGTGCCAGCAGCTTAGTTGACACGGGGGAGCTGTTTTTT. Its translation is CASSLVDTGELFF. This sequence joins TRBV7-9 and TRBJ2-2; D is unclear. Germline V gives CDR1 SEHNR, CDR2 FQNEAQ (reference sequence). The CDR3 is made up of 13 amino acids.